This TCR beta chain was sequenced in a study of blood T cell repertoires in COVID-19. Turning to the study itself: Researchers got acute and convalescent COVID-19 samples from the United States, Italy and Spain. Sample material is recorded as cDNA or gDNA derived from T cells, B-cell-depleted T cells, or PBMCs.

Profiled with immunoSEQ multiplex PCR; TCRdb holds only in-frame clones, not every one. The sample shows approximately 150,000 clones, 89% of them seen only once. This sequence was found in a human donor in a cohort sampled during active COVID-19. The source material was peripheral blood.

CDR3 in DNA: TGTGCCAGCAGCTTAGGGGTCGGGGAGCAGTTCTTC. Amino acid sequence: CASSLGVGEQFF. The chain has TRBV7-9 and TRBJ2-1; no definite D call. V lost 1 base and J lost 10, with 8 bases in between. Per the germline V gene, CDR1 is SEHNR and CDR2 is FQNEAQ (reference sequence). The CDR3 consists of 12 residues.